This T cell receptor (beta chain) came from a study of human T cells and chemical hapten exposure (dated by TCRdb to about 2021). Looking at the study overall: For sensitization, 2% DPC in acetone was applied to a roughly 2 cm by roughly 2 cm area of upper inner arm skin. Patients additionally received weekly therapeutic DPC doses to the scalp throughout the roughly 24-week study period. Patch testing was done on the upper back using Finn chambers containing 0.01% DPC, and results were scored after 6 days according to International Contact Dermatitis Research Group standards. The patient cohort, mostly female, included alopecia areata with under or over 50% scalp involvement, alopecia totalis and alopecia universalis. Libraries were pooled for sequencing, and per-sample TCR yields varied mainly because of small differences in library volumes within the pool. This study followed changes in the peripheral blood TCR repertoire in vivo during primary and secondary sensitization of alopecia patients to the hapten diphenylcyclopropenone (DPC). Blood samples were taken from patients before sensitization (week 0) and at 2, 6 and about 24 weeks after DPC sensitization. Twenty-nine alopecia patients provided blood for TCR sequencing at one to four time points (pre-sensitization, 2, 6 and 24 weeks).

What the authors observed across the whole study: Because every patient had alopecia, a presumed autoimmune disease, the patients' immune response might differ from that of healthy individuals. Expanded TCRs formed significantly more large CDR3 similarity clusters than pre-sensitization or healthy control sets, consistent with antigen-driven responses. DPC sensitization did not change how many TCRs were above 1 in 1000 frequency, and no evidence was found of alterations in global repertoire structure. Repeated subsampling changed both the strength of the expansion versus patch-test correlation and the threshold at which that correlation became significant. Patch test score was positively correlated with the number of PT1 expanded TCRs, with significance at thresholds 8, 16 and 32 but not at 4.

Libraries were prepared through RACE. The reads were generated on a NextSeq 500. During library preparation, unique molecular identifiers were attached to individual cDNA molecules so that TCRs could be counted in a quantitative, reproducible way. For every blood RNA sample, sequencing covered both the TCR alpha and TCR beta chains. For the original study's pipeline: The median number of TCRs per sample was 95,638, ranging from about 20,000 to 690,600. V, J and CDR3 annotation of the TCR reads was performed with the Decombinator software suite. To make PS versus PT1 abundance plots, every sample was subsampled to the same number of TCRs (28,000). TCRs were defined as expanded if absent before sensitization and observed at least eight times at the 2-week time point. Using fastp at Q25 and MiXCR, TCRdb reprocessed the public reads and kept productive beta chains. Rows with one shared CDR3 protein collapse into an entry with the most common genes and DNA. These V and J calls originate from TCRdb's pipeline instead of the authors' own analysis. This sample is represented by 85,000 to 100,000 distinct CDR3 sequences; around an eighth of them were singletons. The ten largest clones add up to over 2% of the sample.

CDR1 SGHAT and CDR2 FQNNGV were looked up in the germline V gene. The CDR3 starts with the cysteine, ends with the phenylalanine, and has 16 residues. The sequence is cut down to CDR3 DNA, 48 bases in frame from base 1. Trimmed from V: 5 bases; trimmed from J: 5 bases; junction bases lacking a gene match: 13. The meaning of the sample's time point label: patch test 1, 2 weeks after DPC sensitization. The sample's treatment or condition label, in plain terms: therapeutic diphenylcyclopropenone sensitization with weekly scalp DPC. Blood at each patch-test visit was drawn before the patch test was applied. Patients were eligible if aged 18 to 70, diagnosed with alopecia and judged suitable for DPC therapy, and pregnant patients were excluded. Total RNA was isolated from unfractionated whole blood collected in Tempus Blood RNA tubes. The table lists this clonotype with a few counts. It has no known antigen specificity. No base-level quality is on record; no much larger clone is a single base apart.

The sequence was obtained from a middle-aged woman with alopecia areata. Some clones in this sample may be carry-over from other donors' samples. This chain is built from TRBV11-2 and TRBJ2-3; 7 bases in between match TRBD2. Material: whole blood, obtained in connection with sensitization to the hapten diphenylcyclopropenone (DPC). This receptor has the CDR3 CASSRGVPRGIDTQYF. The nucleotide sequence is TGTGCCAGCAGCCGGGGGGTCCCAAGAGGAATAGATACGCAGTATTTT.